The 16 T cell receptor beta chains in this list originate from one sample, sequenced in a study of control samples from healthy donors and cancer patients. The protocol was immunoSEQ multiplex PCR, while the TCRdb copy is restricted to in-frame clones and leaves out a portion. The sample holds roughly 100,000 clones; approximately 90% are singletons and the top ten take 2% to 3%. The sample was blood. These receptors were taken from a woman aged 18-29 years in good health.

The J gene is TRBJ2-7, the V gene TRBV2, with D perhaps TRBD1 (6 bases). The CDR3 contains 13 residues. Germline V gene lookup returns CDR1 SNHLY and CDR2 FYNNEI. Trimming shortened V by 0 bases and J by 7 bases, and 10 bases separated the two germline ends. The CDR3 loop is CASSEASTGEQYF. Written as DNA, the CDR3 is TGTGCCAGCAGTGAAGCCTCAACAGGGGAGCAGTACTTC. Complete variable domain (other parts from reference TRBV2 and TRBJ2-7): EPEVTQTPSHQVTQMGQEVILRCVPISNHLYFYWYRQILGQKVEFLVSFYNNEISEKSEIFDDQFSVERPDGSNFTLKIRSTKLEDSAMYFCASSEASTGEQYFGPGTRLTVT.

The rearrangement links TRBV28 to TRBJ1-6; 7 positions agree with TRBD1. The CDR3 runs 14 residues. Germline CDR1 and CDR2: MDHEN and SYDVKM. The ends lost 10 bases at V and 9 bases at J; junction bases unmatched: 12. The CDR3 DNA follows: TGTGCCACAAGGGACAGCTTTTTTGGTTCACCCCTCCACTTT. Translated, it gives CATRDSFFGSPLHF.

In its sample, this clone was seen once. The rearrangement joins TRBV7-2 to TRBJ1-5, with D possibly matching TRBD1 (5 bases). Trimming shortened V by 8 bases and J by 7 bases, and 21 bases separated the two germline ends. The CDR3 sequence is 15 residues long. Germline V gene data show CDR1 as SGHTA and CDR2 as FQGNSA. The CDR3 region is CASPGGGGTGQPQHF. The CDR3 DNA is TGTGCCAGCCCGGGGGGAGGAGGGACGGGACAGCCCCAGCATTTT.

The CDR3 nucleotides read TGCGCCAGCAGTGCGGATAGCGGGAGTTACAATGAGCAGTTCTTC. Its protein is CASSADSGSYNEQFF. This rearrangement joins TRBV10-2 to TRBJ2-1, with TRBD2 matching over 9 bases. The CDR3 has 15 residues. Germline loops: CDR1 WSHSY, CDR2 SAAADI. Trimming cost V 4 bases and J 4 bases; bases outside gene matches: 5.

V usage is TRBV19 and J usage is TRBJ1-5; no clear D. CDR1 LNHDA and CDR2 SQIVND come from the germline V gene (reference sequence). V was clipped by 4 bases and J by 9 bases, with 10 bases between them. This CDR3 has 12 amino acids. The CDR3 loop reads CASSTLQRPQHF. The CDR3 nucleotides are TGTGCCAGTAGTACGCTCCAACGGCCCCAGCATTTT.

The chain combines TRBV12-3 or TRBV12-4 with TRBJ2-5; D possibly corresponds to TRBD2 (6 bases). The germline V and J ends were trimmed by 2 bases and 4 bases, with 8 bases remaining between them. CDR3 size: 13 residues. CDR3 residues: CASSLIGGETQYF. DNA for the CDR3: TGTGCCAGCAGTTTAATCGGGGGAGAGACCCAGTACTTC.

This rearrangement joins TRBV6-2 or TRBV6-3 to TRBJ1-1; D not resolved. Germline V gene data show CDR1 as MNHEY and CDR2 as SVGEGT. Trimming pared 0 bases from V and 3 bases from J, leaving 2 bases between. This CDR3 has 12 residues. In DNA, the CDR3 is TGTGCCAGCAGTTACTCGGACACTGAAGCTTTCTTT. Residues: CASSYSDTEAFF.

This chain's CDR3 is CASGPTGVITEAFF. The CDR3 DNA reads as TGTGCCAGCGGACCGACAGGAGTGATCACTGAAGCTTTCTTT. The chain couples TRBV28 to TRBJ1-1; TRBD1 is a possible D gene (6 bases). The V and J ends lost 8 bases and 4 bases respectively, with 17 bases between them. The germline CDR1 and CDR2 sequences are MDHEN and SYDVKM. The CDR3 sequence is 14 residues long. Supplemented by reference TRBV28 and TRBJ1-1, the full variable domain reads DVKVTQSSRYLVKRTGEKVFLECVQDMDHENMFWYRQDPGLGLRLIYFSYDVKMKEKGDIPEGYSVSREKKERFSLILESASTNQTSMYLCASGPTGVITEAFFGQGTRLTVV.

The genes are TRBV11-2 and TRBJ1-4, with D uncertain. Between the trimmed V and J ends, which lost 1 base and 0 bases, there was a span of 9 bases. Per the germline V gene, CDR1 is SGHAT and CDR2 is FQNNGV. This CDR3 has 16 amino acids. CDR3 amino acids: CASSLGILATNEKLFF. The DNA of the CDR3 is TGTGCCAGCAGCTTAGGGATCCTTGCAACTAATGAAAAACTGTTTTTT.

The CDR3 nucleotides are TGTGCCTGGAGTGTACAGGATAGCGGTCACACAGATACGCAGTATTTT. This codes for CAWSVQDSGHTDTQYF. The chain employs TRBV30 and TRBJ2-3; possible D gene TRBD2, 6 bases. Per the germline V gene, CDR1 is GTSNPN and CDR2 is SVGIG (reference sequence). Trimming pared 0 bases from V and 2 bases from J, leaving 15 bases between. The CDR3 contains 16 residues.

The chain recombines TRBV30 with TRBJ1-5, with 7 bases identical to TRBD1. This CDR3 spans 13 amino acids. V shed 2 bases, J shed 7 bases, and the junction held 5 bases outside the gene matches. Looked up from germline, CDR1 is GTSNPN and CDR2 is SVGIG (reference sequence). The CDR3 DNA is TGTGCCTGGAGTCCAGGGGGGTGGCAGCCCCAGCATTTT. Protein: CAWSPGGWQPQHF.

For the CDR3, the DNA is TGTGCCAGCAGTTCCCTGGGGACTAGCGGGGGCCTAGCCAAAAACATTCAGTACTTC. This translates into CASSSLGTSGGLAKNIQYF. V usage is TRBV28 and J usage is TRBJ2-4; 14 bases fit TRBD2. The V gene end was trimmed by 4 bases and the J gene end by 0 bases; junction bases not matched to a gene: 8. Per the germline V gene, CDR1 is MDHEN and CDR2 is SYDVKM. The CDR3 runs 19 residues.

The chain combines TRBV3-1 (or the pseudogene TRBV3-2) with TRBJ1-1, with TRBD1 matching over 9 bases. Germline V CDR1 and CDR2: LGHDT, YNNKEL (reference sequence). This CDR3 is 14 amino acids long. The V gene end was trimmed by 8 bases and the J gene end by 1 base; junction bases not matched to a gene: 5. Written as DNA, the CDR3 is TGTGCCAGCGCCGTGGGACAGGGGAACACTGAAGCTTTCTTT. It is translated as CASAVGQGNTEAFF.

The rearrangement uses TRBV19 and TRBJ2-2, with a weak D call TRBD1 (5 bases). Germline V CDR1 and CDR2: LNHDA, SQIVND (reference sequence). The ends were cut back, 7 bases at V and 2 bases at J, with 8 bases in the middle. The CDR3 has 13 amino acids. The CDR3 reads CASNRFNTGELFF. The CDR3 DNA is TGTGCCAGTAACAGGTTTAACACCGGGGAGCTGTTTTTT.

The chain links TRBV28 to TRBJ1-4; 7 bases match TRBD1. The trim removed 5 bases at V and 7 bases at J, leaving 10 bases unmatched. The CDR3 sequence is 15 residues long. The germline V gene has CDR1 MDHEN and CDR2 SYDVKM. For the CDR3, the DNA is TGTGCCAGCAGTCCAAGACAGGGTTTGGGTGAAAAACTGTTTTTT. It specifies CASSPRQGLGEKLFF.

This rearrangement joins TRBV13 to TRBJ2-1; 7 nucleotides match TRBD2. V lost 4 bases, J lost 8 bases, and 5 bases stayed unmatched. The CDR3 consists of 13 residues. Germline CDR1 is PRHDT and CDR2 is FYEKMQ (reference sequence). Written as DNA, the CDR3 is TGTGCCAGCAGCTATACTAGCGTGTATGAGCAGTTCTTC. Protein sequence: CASSYTSVYEQFF.